Following are 3 T cell receptor beta chains from one sample sequenced in a study of T-cell memory formation after mild COVID-19. Each CDR3 protein gets one entry after TCRdb re-called the 5' RACE reads with MiXCR. Of about 400,000 distinct CDR3 sequences in the sample, around 24% were seen once. What was sequenced was PBMCs or a T cell subset sorted from them (not recorded which). Receptors originate from an adult woman who had mild COVID-19 (a few samples of this study predate the infection). Cell type and time point are not known.

CDR3 region: CSVEAGSTDTQYF. Written as DNA, the CDR3 is TGCAGCGTTGAGGCGGGGTCCACAGATACGCAGTATTTT. The chain carries TRBV29-1 and TRBJ2-3; TRBD2 might be the D (6 bases). The germline CDR1 and CDR2 sequences are SQVTM and ANQGSEA. V was clipped by 3 bases and J by 2 bases, with 9 bases between them. This CDR3 spans 13 amino acids.

J is TRBJ1-1 and V is TRBV10-3, with TRBD1 as a possible D gene (6 bases). Trimming shortened V by 6 bases and J by 6 bases, and 8 bases separated the two germline ends. The V gene's germline CDR1 is ENHRY and CDR2 SYGVKD. The CDR3 has 11 amino acids. DNA of the CDR3: TGTGCCATCAGGGACAGCTCTGAAGCTTTCTTT. This gives the protein CAIRDSSEAFF.

This clonotype was seen a few times. The chain uses TRBV19 and TRBJ2-2, with 8 bases aligning to TRBD1. The CDR3 extends over 14 amino acids. The trim removed 3 bases at V and 6 bases at J, leaving 3 bases unmatched. CDR1 and CDR2 (germline): LNHDA, SQIVND (reference sequence). This CDR3 reads CASSMQGAAGELFF. The DNA for the CDR3 is TGTGCCAGTAGTATGCAGGGGGCGGCCGGGGAGCTGTTTTTT.